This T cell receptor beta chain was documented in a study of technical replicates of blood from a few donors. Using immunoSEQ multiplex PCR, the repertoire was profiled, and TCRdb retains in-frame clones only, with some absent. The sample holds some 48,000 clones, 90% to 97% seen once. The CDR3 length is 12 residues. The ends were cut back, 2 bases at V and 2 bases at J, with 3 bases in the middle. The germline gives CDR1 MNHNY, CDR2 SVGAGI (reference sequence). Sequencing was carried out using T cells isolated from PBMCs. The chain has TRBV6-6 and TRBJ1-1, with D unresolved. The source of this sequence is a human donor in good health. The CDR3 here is CASSYLNTEAFF. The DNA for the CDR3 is TGTGCCAGCAGTTACCTAAACACTGAAGCTTTCTTT.